Below, 13 T cell receptor beta chains from the same sample are listed, as sequenced in a study of blood T cells in healthy people across ages. Through a sample-barcoded 5' primer and a J-beta primer mix, a second PCR was run for about 6 to 11 cycles. TCRdb used MiXCR to reprocess the 5' RACE reads, holding one entry per CDR3 protein. The table includes fewer than 1.5 million distinct CDR3 sequences, about 43% detected once. The sample consisted of blood. These receptors all stem from a woman aged 18-29 years in good health.

As DNA, the CDR3 is TGCAGTGATACCAAGTCGGGACTAGCCTCACTTGAGCAGTTCTTC. Translation: CSDTKSGLASLEQFF. This chain links TRBV20-1 with TRBJ2-1, with 9 nucleotides matching TRBD2. Per germline, CDR1 DFQATT and CDR2 SNEGSKA (reference sequence). The CDR3 contains 15 residues. Trimming took 7 bases from V and 9 from J; bases not matched to a gene: 16.

This clonotype has more than one count but fewer than ten. This chain links TRBV27 with TRBJ2-7; D might be TRBD1 (6 bases). This CDR3 has 12 amino acids. V was shortened by 6 bases and J by 6 bases, with 12 bases between the two germline ends. Germline CDR1 is MNHEY and CDR2 is SMNVEV (reference sequence). The CDR3 nucleotides are TGTGCCAGCAGAAACAGGGTCCGCGAGCAGTACTTC. This translates into CASRNRVREQYF.

This clonotype has only a few counts. The CDR3 sequence is CASSLSGTSSEQYF. In DNA form, the CDR3 reads TGTGCCAGCAGCTTATCCGGGACTAGCTCCGAGCAGTACTTC. This chain uses TRBV11-1 with TRBJ2-7; 9 nucleotides match TRBD2. The germline V gene encodes CDR1 SGHAT and CDR2 FQDESV (reference sequence). The V and J ends lost 2 bases and 6 bases, in that order; junction bases with no gene match: 5. CDR3 length: 14 residues.

This chain connects TRBV10-3 to TRBJ1-2, with a tentative D call TRBD1 (6 bases). Trimming shortened V by 10 bases and J by 8 bases, and 26 bases separated the two germline ends. CDR3 length: 15 amino acids. Germline V gives CDR1 ENHRY, CDR2 SYGVKD. The CDR3 sequence: CATSEVFRTAGGYTF. The DNA for the CDR3 is TGTGCCACCTCCGAAGTTTTTCGGACAGCGGGGGGCTACACCTTC.

The V and J genes are TRBV20-1 and TRBJ2-4; no firm D call. Gene TRBJ2-7 matches the end of the DNA better, so the J call may be wrong. Looked up from germline, CDR1 is DFQATT and CDR2 is SNEGSKA (reference sequence). The CDR3 consists of 13 residues. The chain's CDR3 is CSASTGFIYEQYF. The CDR3 coding sequence is TGCAGTGCTAGTACGGGTTTTATCTACGAGCAGTACTTC.

In this sample, this clonotype turned up a few times. The V gene is TRBV5-1, the J gene TRBJ2-4; 7 nucleotides align to TRBD1. CDR3 length equals 14 residues. Germline V gene sequence: CDR1 SGHRS, CDR2 YFSETQ. J gave up 8 bases and V 5 bases, and 10 bases lay outside the gene matches. The CDR3 loop reads CASSPGTGAHIQYF. In nucleotides, the CDR3 is TGCGCCAGCAGTCCTGGTACAGGGGCTCACATTCAGTACTTC.

A remark on this clonotype: One junction end does not reproduce the germline sequence, and a read error may be involved. V and J are TRBV7-2 and TRBJ2-1; TRBD2 matches at 9 bases. The CDR3 extends over 15 amino acids. Germline values: CDR1 SGHTA, CDR2 FQGNSA. The DNA of the CDR3 is TGTGCCAGCAGCGCTTCTAGCGGGGCGAGCAATGAGCAGGTCTTC. Its protein product is CASSASSGASNEQVF.

The gene calls are TRBV25-1 and TRBJ2-3; TRBD1 might be the D (6 bases). Deletions cut 1 base from V and 0 bases from J, with 20 bases between. The length of the CDR3 is 19 residues. From germline, CDR1 is MGHDK and CDR2 SYGVNS. Here the CDR3 DNA reads TGTGCCAGCAGTGAATCTGTAGCAGGGGTCGACTCTAGCACAGATACGCAGTATTTT. Amino acid sequence: CASSESVAGVDSSTDTQYF.

The chain employs TRBV28 and TRBJ1-5; a weak D match, TRBD1 (5 bases). Per the germline V gene, CDR1 is MDHEN and CDR2 is SYDVKM. The CDR3 spans 16 residues. Trimming shortened V by 7 bases and J by 0 bases, and 16 bases separated the two germline ends. The CDR3 protein is CASTVSGHYSNQPQHF. CDR3 sequence (DNA): TGTGCCAGCACCGTATCCGGACATTATAGCAATCAGCCCCAGCATTTT. Supplemented by reference TRBV28 and TRBJ1-5, the full variable domain reads DVKVTQSSRYLVKRTGEKVFLECVQDMDHENMFWYRQDPGLGLRLIYFSYDVKMKEKGDIPEGYSVSREKKERFSLILESASTNQTSMYLCASTVSGHYSNQPQHFGDGTRLSIL.

V gene TRBV9 combines with J gene TRBJ2-3; no reliable D call. CDR3 length: 12 amino acids. V was cut by 4 bases and J by 9 bases, with 12 bases left in between. Germline V gene data show CDR1 as SGDLS and CDR2 as YYNGEE. CDR3 nucleotide sequence: TGTGCCAGCAGCCCCTCACATGGGACGCAGTATTTT. Translating it yields CASSPSHGTQYF.

This clonotype was detected only a few times. The chain employs TRBV12-3 or TRBV12-4 and TRBJ2-7, with a weak D call TRBD2 (6 bases). The CDR3 runs 12 residues. V shed 5 bases and J shed 6 bases, with 11 bases lying between them. For the CDR3, the DNA is TGTGCCAGCAGTGGCGCAGCGGGCGAGCAGTACTTC. This sequence encodes CASSGAAGEQYF.

This rearrangement joins TRBV5-1 to TRBJ2-1; D remains ambiguous. In germline, CDR1 is SGHRS, CDR2 YFSETQ. The length of the CDR3 is 17 residues. The V end was cut by 0 bases, the J end by 1 base, with 14 bases between. CDR3: CASSLGGGPPSYNEQFF. In DNA, the CDR3 is TGCGCCAGCAGCTTGGGAGGCGGACCACCTTCCTACAATGAGCAGTTCTTC.

A few counts support this clonotype. This chain joins TRBV7-9 and TRBJ2-7; 7 bases match TRBD2. The CDR3 is 14 amino acids. Germline-derived CDR1 and CDR2 are SEHNR and FQNEAQ (reference sequence). V gave up 7 bases and J gave up 0 bases; unmatched junction bases: 6. CDR3 amino acids: CASTASGYSYEQYF. The CDR3, as DNA: TGTGCCAGCACCGCTAGCGGATACTCCTACGAGCAGTACTTC.